Shown below are 24 T cell receptor beta chains from a single sample sequenced in a study of cytomegalovirus exposure and HLA in healthy donors. TCRdb's copy holds only in-frame clones and misses some; the assay was immunoSEQ multiplex PCR. The sample records fewer than 95,000 clones, 90% to 95% being singletons. Input material: PBMCs. These receptor sequences come from a woman under 30 in good health and CMV-seronegative.

The chain employs TRBV2 and TRBJ2-5; 7 nucleotides agree with TRBD2. This CDR3 comprises 11 residues. Germline assignment: CDR1 SNHLY and CDR2 FYNNEI. Trimming removed 10 bases from V and 4 bases from J; junction bases left unmatched: 3. The CDR3 here is CAIWGGETQYF. CDR3 nucleotides: TGTGCCATCTGGGGGGGAGAGACCCAGTACTTC.

The chain links TRBV2 to TRBJ2-7; TRBD2 is a possible D gene (7 bases). Germline CDR1 SNHLY, CDR2 FYNNEI. V lost 4 bases, J lost 3 bases, and 13 bases lay in between. The CDR3 runs to 14 residues. CDR3 region: CASSVDGGLYEQYF. CDR3 DNA: TGTGCCAGCAGTGTTGACGGGGGGCTCTACGAGCAGTACTTC.

The chain uses TRBV7-9 and TRBJ2-1; TRBD2 matches at 7 bases. There are 19 residues in the CDR3. CDR1 is SEHNR and CDR2 is FQNEAQ in the germline V gene (reference sequence). Trimming took 4 bases from V and 0 from J; bases not matched to a gene: 15. This CDR3 reads CASSSAIAGLARSYNEQFF. The CDR3 DNA follows: TGTGCCAGCAGCTCTGCTATAGCGGGCCTAGCACGCTCCTACAATGAGCAGTTCTTC. Complete variable domain (other parts from reference TRBV7-9 and TRBJ2-1): DTGVSQNPRHKITKRGQNVTFRCDPISEHNRLYWYRQTLGQGPEFLTYFQNEAQLEKSRLLSDRFSAERPKGSFSTLEIQRTEQGDSAMYLCASSSAIAGLARSYNEQFFGPGTRLTVL.

The chain couples TRBV5-1 to TRBJ1-4, with TRBD1 matching 8 bases. The V gene's germline CDR1 is SGHRS and CDR2 YFSETQ. CDR3 length: 14 amino acids. V dropped 4 bases and J dropped 4; count of bases not matched to a gene: 3. CDR3 DNA: TGCGCCAGCAGCATACAGGGGGATAATGAAAAACTGTTTTTT. Residues: CASSIQGDNEKLFF.

This sequence joins TRBV15 and TRBJ1-5, with D unresolved. Trimming took 1 base from V and 1 from J, leaving 8 bases between them. The CDR3 length is 15 residues. Germline loops: CDR1 LNHNV, CDR2 YYDKDF (reference sequence). The CDR3 spells CATSRGGRSNQPQHF. The CDR3 bases are TGTGCCACCAGCAGAGGAGGGCGAAGCAATCAGCCCCAGCATTTT.

The chain is built from TRBV7-9 and TRBJ1-6, with 9 bases lining up with TRBD1. Per the germline V gene, CDR1 is SEHNR and CDR2 is FQNEAQ (reference sequence). J gave up 3 bases and V 4 bases, and 4 bases lay outside the gene matches. The CDR3 totals 16 residues. The CDR3 region is CASSYGQGFYNSPLHF. In DNA form, the CDR3 reads TGTGCCAGCAGCTACGGACAGGGGTTCTATAATTCACCCCTCCACTTT.

The J gene is TRBJ2-7, the V gene TRBV10-3, with 7 bases that match TRBD1. The junction had 12 bases not matched to a gene; V was cut back by 10 bases and J by 3 bases. The CDR3 sequence is 14 residues long. Germline assignment: CDR1 ENHRY and CDR2 SYGVKD. The CDR3 spells CATTGTEVLYEQYF. Written as DNA, the CDR3 is TGTGCCACAACCGGGACAGAAGTACTCTACGAGCAGTACTTC.

The chain carries TRBV4-2 and TRBJ2-7, with 8 bases lining up with TRBD2. Germline-derived CDR1 and CDR2 are LGHNA and YNFKEQ. There are 14 residues in the CDR3. Trimming at V came to 2 bases and at J to 7 bases, leaving 7 bases not matched to a gene. CDR3 DNA: TGTGCCAGCAGCCAAATCGGGGGGGCGGTTGAGCAGTACTTC. Protein sequence: CASSQIGGAVEQYF.

The V gene is TRBV19, the J gene TRBJ1-6; 7 bases match TRBD1. The CDR3 spans 13 residues. J gave up 11 bases and V 4 bases, and 5 bases lay outside the gene matches. The germline V gene encodes CDR1 LNHDA and CDR2 SQIVND (reference sequence). CDR3 sequence reads: CASSTQQGTPLHF. Written as DNA, the CDR3 is TGTGCCAGTAGTACGCAACAGGGGACACCCCTCCACTTT.

On this clone: In the same sample, other DNA sequences code for this CDR3. The J gene is TRBJ1-1, the V gene TRBV5-1, with a possible D match to TRBD1 (5 bases). Trimming removed 0 bases at V and 3 bases at J, with 12 bases between. CDR1 is SGHRS, CDR2 YFSETQ, per germline. The CDR3 loop spans 15 amino acids. As DNA, the CDR3 is TGCGCCAGCAGCTTGGTCGTGGGCAGGGACACTGAAGCTTTCTTT. It codes for CASSLVVGRDTEAFF.

The gene calls are TRBV27 and TRBJ2-7, with D possibly matching TRBD1 (6 bases). CDR3 size: 15 residues. V was cut by 2 bases and J by 0 bases, with 11 bases left in between. Germline V gives CDR1 MNHEY, CDR2 SMNVEV (reference sequence). The CDR3 sequence: CASSLGRGFSYEQYF. The CDR3, as DNA: TGTGCCAGCAGTTTAGGTAGGGGGTTCTCCTACGAGCAGTACTTC.

The V and J genes are TRBV5-1 and TRBJ1-4, with 8 bases identical to TRBD1. CDR1 is SGHRS, CDR2 YFSETQ, per germline. J was trimmed by 0 bases and V by 5 bases; bases with no gene match: 6. This CDR3 has 16 amino acids. CDR3 residues: CASRSTGDATNEKLFF. CDR3 coding DNA: TGCGCCAGCAGATCGACAGGGGATGCAACTAATGAAAAACTGTTTTTT.

The gene calls are TRBV5-6 and TRBJ2-3; D is possibly TRBD1 (5 bases). CDR3 length: 15 amino acids. Per the germline V gene, CDR1 is SGHDT and CDR2 is YYEEEE. Trimming removed 3 bases from V and 2 bases from J, with 13 bases in between. The CDR3 loop is CASSWGGQYTDTQYF. Here the CDR3 DNA reads TGTGCCAGCAGCTGGGGCGGTCAGTACACAGATACGCAGTATTTT.

V usage is TRBV28 and J usage is TRBJ2-5; no reliable D call. V was cut by 8 bases and J by 0 bases, with 13 bases left in between. The CDR3 has 14 amino acids. In germline, CDR1 is MDHEN, CDR2 SYDVKM. The CDR3 protein is CASGRLANQETQYF. In nucleotides, the CDR3 is TGTGCCAGCGGCCGCTTGGCCAACCAAGAGACCCAGTACTTC.

The rearrangement joins TRBV6-5 to TRBJ2-7; 10 nucleotides agree with TRBD2. The CDR3 is 16 residues long. After removal of 0 bases from V and 3 bases from J, the junction contained 5 bases not matched to a gene. Per the germline V gene, CDR1 is MNHEY and CDR2 is SVGAGI. CDR3 protein: CASSYSTSGALYEQYF. In DNA, the CDR3 is TGTGCCAGCAGTTACTCAACTAGCGGGGCCCTCTACGAGCAGTACTTC.

This clone was detected only a few times. The DNA for the CDR3 is TGTGCCAGCAAACTAGCGGGGGGTTACAATGAGCAGTTCTTC. Its protein is CASKLAGGYNEQFF. The chain is built from TRBV5-6 and TRBJ2-1, with 12 bases identical to TRBD2. The V and J ends lost 6 bases and 4 bases, in that order; junction bases with no gene match: 2. The V gene's germline CDR1 is SGHDT and CDR2 YYEEEE. The CDR3 loop spans 14 amino acids.

This clone appeared a single time. This rearrangement joins TRBV28 to TRBJ2-5; D is perhaps TRBD2 (6 bases). This CDR3 comprises 14 residues. Trimming removed 5 bases from V and 7 bases from J, with 17 bases in between. Germline V gene data show CDR1 as MDHEN and CDR2 as SYDVKM. CDR3 protein: CASSNPGLTGTQYF. In DNA form, the CDR3 reads TGTGCCAGCAGTAACCCGGGACTGACGGGGACCCAGTACTTC.

This clone was seen more than once but under ten times. The chain carries TRBV5-1 and TRBJ2-7; 10 bases align to TRBD1. Germline V lookup: CDR1 SGHRS, CDR2 YFSETQ. The J segment lost 7 bases and the V segment lost 2 bases, leaving 6 bases of the junction unmatched. CDR3 size: 14 residues. CDR3 DNA: TGCGCCAGCAGCTTTCGGACAGGGGGGGTGGAGCAGTACTTC. This sequence encodes CASSFRTGGVEQYF.

The chain has TRBV18 and TRBJ1-4; D may be TRBD1 (5 bases). The V end lost 1 base, the J end lost 4 bases, and 10 bases lay between the germline ends. CDR1 KGHSH and CDR2 LQKENI come from the germline V gene. The CDR3 has 15 residues. CDR3 protein: CASSPLTGVNEKLFF. The DNA for the CDR3 is TGTGCCAGCTCACCACTCACGGGGGTTAATGAAAAACTGTTTTTT.

V is TRBV5-1 and J is TRBJ2-1, with TRBD2 matching over 10 bases. CDR3 length equals 15 residues. Germline trimming cut 4 bases from V and 7 bases from J; bases unmatched to any gene: 8. Germline lookup yields CDR1 SGHRS and CDR2 YFSETQ. The CDR3 spells CASSPTSGGANEQFF. Written as DNA, the CDR3 is TGCGCCAGCAGCCCCACCAGCGGGGGGGCAAATGAGCAGTTCTTC.

The rearrangement joins TRBV6-4 to TRBJ2-3; 7 bases map to TRBD2. The CDR3 runs to 15 residues. The V gene end was trimmed by 10 bases and the J gene end by 1 base; junction bases not matched to a gene: 11. Per germline, CDR1 MRHNA and CDR2 SNTAGT. CDR3 in DNA: TGTGCCACCAGACGCGGGGGAGGGGGCACAGATACGCAGTATTTT. As protein: CATRRGGGGTDTQYF.

The gene calls are TRBV15 and TRBJ2-3, with TRBD2 as a possible D gene (5 bases). The CDR3 has 15 amino acids. Trimming pared 1 base from V and 7 bases from J, leaving 15 bases between. CDR1 and CDR2 from the germline V gene are LNHNV and YYDKDF (reference sequence). Here the CDR3 DNA reads TGTGCCACCAGCAGAGGGTGGTCTGACGGGAATACGCAGTATTTT. It codes for CATSRGWSDGNTQYF. Full variable domain (outside the CDR3, taken from reference TRBV15 and TRBJ2-3): DAMVIQNPRYQVTQFGKPVTLSCSQTLNHNVMYWYQQKSSQAPKLLFHYYDKDFNNEADTPDNFQSRRPNTSFCFLDIRSPGLGDTAMYLCATSRGWSDGNTQYFGPGTRLTVL.

V gene TRBV7-2 combines with J gene TRBJ1-2; D is possibly TRBD1 (5 bases). The CDR3 has 14 residues. The V and J ends lost 1 base and 4 bases respectively, with 10 bases between them. Germline CDR1 and CDR2: SGHTA and FQGNSA. This CDR3 reads CASSLGQGSYGYTF. Written as DNA, the CDR3 is TGTGCCAGCAGCTTAGGGCAGGGCAGCTATGGCTACACCTTC. The variable domain in full, with the rest retrieved from reference TRBV7-2 and TRBJ1-2, is GAGVSQSPSNKVTEKGKDVELRCDPISGHTALYWYRQSLGQGLEFLIYFQGNSAPDKSGLPSDRFSAERTGGSVSTLTIQRTQQEDSAVYLCASSLGQGSYGYTFGSGTRLTVV.

The count of this clone is one. The chain has TRBV6-1 and TRBJ1-4, with a tentative D call TRBD1 (5 bases). The V and J ends lost 0 bases and 7 bases respectively, with 12 bases between them. Germline lookup yields CDR1 MNHNS and CDR2 SASEGT. The CDR3 consists of 15 residues. CDR3 protein: CASSEAGGSSEKLFF. In DNA form, the CDR3 reads TGTGCCAGCAGTGAAGCGGGGGGAAGTAGTGAAAAACTGTTTTTT.